Listed here is a single T cell receptor (beta chain). Per the original methods: Using reference gene primer amplification, nucleated cell counts were estimated. Only in-frame clones appear in the TCRdb table, and some are missing; sequencing was by immunoSEQ multiplex PCR. V and J calls and clone size are those listed in that table; D and trimming were worked out from the DNA. The sample yields approximately 99,000 clones, around 88% seen once. This entry is derived from a study of blood T cell repertoires in COVID-19. About the research overall: Sites in the United States, Italy and Spain provided acute and convalescent COVID-19 samples. Sources were T cells, B-cell-depleted T cells, or PBMCs; the material itself was cDNA or gDNA.

Germline loops: CDR1 SGHKS, CDR2 YYEKEE (reference sequence). This CDR3 contains 12 residues. Trimming took 4 bases from V and 2 from J, leaving 7 bases between them. Seattle enrolled patients during active infection and tracked them longitudinally. The receptor's source is a man aged 50-59 years with COVID-19, enrolled during active disease. This chain links TRBV5-5 with TRBJ2-7; D is uncertain. Sequences were obtained from peripheral blood. The CDR3 DNA reads as TGTGCCAGCAGCCGTGGGCCCTACGAGCAGTACTTC. Its protein product is CASSRGPYEQYF.